What follows are 16 T cell receptor beta chains derived from one specimen sequenced in a study of T cells in pancreatic ductal adenocarcinoma. This table comes from immunoSEQ multiplex PCR, and its TCRdb copy is limited to in-frame clones, with some not included. The data contain about 98,000 clones, over 90% of them seen just once; the ten biggest clones take up 3.1%. No neoadjuvant therapy was given to the selected pancreatic ductal adenocarcinoma patients before their surgery. Sequenced: PBMCs. The receptors here all came from a human donor with pancreatic ductal adenocarcinoma.

The rearrangement links TRBV19 to TRBJ2-7; D may be TRBD2 (6 bases). Germline CDR1 is LNHDA and CDR2 is SQIVND (reference sequence). This CDR3 spans 16 amino acids. V was shortened by 6 bases and J by 2 bases, with 20 bases between the two germline ends. CDR3 sequence: CASSPGVSGNPYEQYF. The CDR3 DNA reads as TGTGCCAGTAGCCCTGGAGTTAGCGGCAACCCCTACGAGCAGTACTTC. The entire variable domain, with the rest obtained from reference TRBV19 and TRBJ2-7, is as follows: DGGITQSPKYLFRKEGQNVTLSCEQNLNHDAMYWYRQDPGQGLRLIYYSQIVNDFQKGDIAEGYSVSREKKESFPLTVTSAQKNPTAFYLCASSPGVSGNPYEQYFGPGTRLTVT.

This chain links TRBV6-4 with TRBJ2-3, with 7 bases fitting TRBD2. This CDR3 contains 15 residues. Germline CDR1 is MRHNA and CDR2 is SNTAGT. J lost 5 bases, V lost 0 bases, and 5 bases had no gene match. Here the CDR3 reads CASSDSGLQQDTQYF. CDR3 DNA sequence: TGTGCCAGCAGTGACTCGGGACTACAACAAGATACGCAGTATTTT.

This chain links TRBV18 with TRBJ2-7; TRBD2 agrees at 9 bases. Germline CDR1 is KGHSH and CDR2 is LQKENI. This CDR3 has 14 amino acids. V trimming: 8 bases; J trimming: 3 bases; junction bases outside the gene matches: 8. CDR3 sequence (DNA): TGTGCCAGCCTTAGCGGGAGAGAGAGCTACGAGCAGTACTTC. Amino acid sequence: CASLSGRESYEQYF. Combining the CDR3 with reference TRBV18 and TRBJ2-7 gives the whole variable domain NAGVMQNPRHLVRRRGQEARLRCSPMKGHSHVYWYRQLPEEGLKFMVYLQKENIIDESGMPKERFSAEFPKEGPSILRIQQVVRGDSAAYFCASLSGRESYEQYFGPGTRLTVT.

V usage is TRBV19 and J usage is TRBJ1-1, with 7 bases aligning to TRBD1. Losses at the gene ends were 4 bases for V and 1 base for J; bases not matched to a gene: 6. Germline V gene data show CDR1 as LNHDA and CDR2 as SQIVND (reference sequence). CDR3 length equals 15 residues. The CDR3: CASSTGTAWNTEAFF. The CDR3 nucleotides are TGTGCCAGTAGTACCGGGACAGCTTGGAACACTGAAGCTTTCTTT.

The chain uses TRBV7-2 and TRBJ1-2; possibly TRBD1 for D (5 bases). From germline, CDR1 is SGHTA and CDR2 FQGNSA. CDR3 length: 12 amino acids. The V and J ends lost 5 bases and 4 bases respectively, with 8 bases between them. CDR3 loop: CASSKDIYGYTF. As DNA, the CDR3 is TGTGCCAGCAGCAAGGACATCTATGGCTACACCTTC.

The rearrangement joins TRBV19 to TRBJ1-5; 11 nucleotides line up with TRBD1. Germline V lookup: CDR1 LNHDA, CDR2 SQIVND (reference sequence). This CDR3 contains 15 residues. V shed 7 bases, J shed 5 bases, and the junction held 7 bases outside the gene matches. The CDR3 loop reads CASTYRTGGDQPQHF. The CDR3 nucleotides are TGTGCCAGTACCTACCGGACAGGGGGCGATCAGCCCCAGCATTTT.

This CDR3 is CASTQAGTAYEQYF. In DNA form, the CDR3 reads TGTGCCAGCACCCAAGCCGGGACTGCGTACGAGCAGTACTTC. V and J are TRBV6-1 and TRBJ2-7, with a weak D call TRBD2 (6 bases). V was trimmed by 7 bases and J by 4 bases, leaving 17 bases between them. The germline V gene has CDR1 MNHNS and CDR2 SASEGT. The CDR3 consists of 14 residues.

The chain is built from TRBV18 and TRBJ1-1; 8 nucleotides align to TRBD1. CDR1 KGHSH and CDR2 LQKENI come from the germline V gene. This CDR3 has 15 amino acids. After removal of 8 bases from V and 1 base from J, the junction contained 9 bases not matched to a gene. CDR3 in amino acids: CASTSTGGPNTEAFF. The DNA for the CDR3 is TGTGCCAGCACATCAACAGGGGGACCGAACACTGAAGCTTTCTTT.

The chain's CDR3 is CASSQGQTTNYGYTF. The CDR3 nucleotides read TGTGCCAGCTCACAGGGACAGACCACTAACTATGGCTACACCTTC. The rearrangement uses TRBV18 and TRBJ1-2; 7 bases fit TRBD1. This CDR3 has 15 residues. Trimming took 4 bases from V and 0 from J; bases not matched to a gene: 5. Germline CDR1 and CDR2: KGHSH and LQKENI.

This CDR3 reads CASSNLITGTGLTGELFF. As DNA, the CDR3 is TGTGCCAGCTCTAACCTTATAACCGGGACAGGGTTAACCGGGGAGCTGTTTTTT. The chain is built from TRBV27 and TRBJ2-2; TRBD1 matches 9 bases. Losses at the gene ends were 8 bases for V and 5 bases for J; bases not matched to a gene: 18. CDR1 is MNHEY, CDR2 SMNVEV, per germline (reference sequence). CDR3 length: 18 residues.

V is TRBV30 and J is TRBJ2-3; 13 bases agree with TRBD2. With 5 bases clipped from V and 5 bases from J, the junction kept 10 bases outside the gene matches. The CDR3 is 16 amino acids. Germline V gene data show CDR1 as GTSNPN and CDR2 as SVGIG (reference sequence). The CDR3 DNA reads as TGTGCCTGGGGCAAGACAGGACTAGCGGGAGTAGATACGCAGTATTTT. This encodes CAWGKTGLAGVDTQYF.

This clone appeared a few times. V is TRBV28 and J is TRBJ2-1; a possible D gene is TRBD2 (6 bases). Trimming left V 5 bases short and J 7 bases short, with 15 bases between. The CDR3 extends over 14 amino acids. Germline CDR1 MDHEN, CDR2 SYDVKM. CDR3 protein: CASSGWDSWNEQFF. The CDR3, as DNA: TGTGCCAGCAGTGGCTGGGACTCGTGGAATGAGCAGTTCTTC.

The V call is TRBV4-1, the J call TRBJ2-5; D not resolved. Trimming took off 2 bases at V and 5 bases at J, with 9 bases between the two ends. Germline V gives CDR1 MGHRA, CDR2 YSYEKL. The CDR3 is made up of 13 amino acids. The CDR3 DNA follows: TGCGCCAGCAGCCAATGGCGGAAGGAGACCCAGTACTTC. Its protein product is CASSQWRKETQYF.

The chain uses TRBV6-1 and TRBJ2-2; D is perhaps TRBD2 (5 bases). Trimming took off 5 bases at V and 5 bases at J, with 18 bases between the two ends. Germline CDR1 MNHNS, CDR2 SASEGT. The CDR3 covers 16 residues. The CDR3: CASSKEGIGRTGELFF. For the CDR3, the DNA is TGTGCCAGCAGTAAAGAAGGAATAGGGAGAACCGGGGAGCTGTTTTTT.

The genes are TRBV7-3 and TRBJ2-1; D is undetermined. The V and J ends lost 3 bases and 5 bases respectively, with 5 bases between them. Germline CDR1 reads SGHTA; CDR2 reads FQGTGA. This CDR3 has 12 residues. The CDR3 DNA reads as TGTGCCAGCAGCTTTTACAACAATGAGCAGTTCTTC. It codes for CASSFYNNEQFF.

V is TRBV9 and J is TRBJ1-2; 7 bases align to TRBD1. Germline-derived CDR1 and CDR2 are SGDLS and YYNGEE. CDR3 length: 17 amino acids. J lost 2 bases, V lost 4 bases, and 14 bases had no gene match. CDR3: CASSPTERDSPNYGYTF. The CDR3 nucleotides read TGTGCCAGCAGCCCAACAGAGAGGGACAGCCCAAACTATGGCTACACCTTC.